Below are 18 T cell receptor beta chains sequenced from a single sample in a study of cytomegalovirus exposure and HLA in healthy donors. Vbeta (60) and Jbeta (13) primers were used in the PCR. Method: immunoSEQ multiplex PCR; TCRdb's copy keeps in-frame clones and lacks some. Altogether 170,000 or so clones are present, under 85% being singletons, with the ten largest covering around 1.3%. Sequencing input: PBMCs. The receptor source for this set is a woman aged 25-40 years in good health and CMV-seronegative.

This clone was detected a few times. The V and J genes are TRBV18 and TRBJ1-2; 7 bases are a match to TRBD1. Looked up from germline, CDR1 is KGHSH and CDR2 is LQKENI. The CDR3 sequence is 14 residues long. V was clipped by 2 bases and J by 4 bases; unmatched bases: 4. The CDR3 region has the DNA TGTGCCAGCTCACCAGGGACAGAACGCTATGGCTACACCTTC. Its protein product is CASSPGTERYGYTF. Together with reference TRBV18 and TRBJ1-2, the CDR3 gives the full variable domain: NAGVMQNPRHLVRRRGQEARLRCSPMKGHSHVYWYRQLPEEGLKFMVYLQKENIIDESGMPKERFSAEFPKEGPSILRIQQVVRGDSAAYFCASSPGTERYGYTFGSGTRLTVV.

The CDR3: CASSEGAGNYNEQFF. CDR3 in DNA: TGTGCCAGCAGTGAAGGCGCAGGGAACTACAATGAGCAGTTCTTC. The chain combines TRBV2 with TRBJ2-1; D perhaps matches TRBD1 (5 bases). Trimming removed 1 base at V and 3 bases at J, with 10 bases between. CDR1 is SNHLY and CDR2 is FYNNEI in the germline V gene. The CDR3 consists of 15 residues.

The chain links TRBV4-1 to TRBJ2-5; no reliable D call. The J call is uncertain, as TRBJ2-7 better fits the DNA end. Germline V gene data show CDR1 as MGHRA and CDR2 as YSYEKL. This CDR3 region has 15 residues. The CDR3 spells CASSQAPYPSYEQYF. The CDR3 DNA reads as TGCGCCAGCAGCCAAGCCCCCTACCCCTCCTACGAGCAGTACTTC.

V usage is TRBV4-1 and J usage is TRBJ1-1; 11 nucleotides agree with TRBD1. The length of the CDR3 is 17 residues. Germline CDR1 reads MGHRA; CDR2 reads YSYEKL. V shed 4 bases and J 1 base; nucleotides not matched to a gene: 8. As DNA, the CDR3 is TGCGCCAGCAGCCCTGGACAGGGGGCGCCTGGGAACACTGAAGCTTTCTTT. It encodes CASSPGQGAPGNTEAFF.

This clone was recorded only once. J is TRBJ2-5 and V is TRBV5-1; D may be TRBD2 (5 bases). This CDR3 has 14 amino acids. V lost 0 bases to trimming and J lost 5 bases, with 11 bases between them. CDR1 SGHRS and CDR2 YFSETQ come from the germline V gene. The CDR3 DNA reads TGCGCCAGCAGCTTGGGTACTAGAGTGGAGACCCAGTACTTC. Translating it yields CASSLGTRVETQYF.

The rearrangement joins TRBV13 to TRBJ2-3; D remains unclear. Trimming took off 5 bases at V and 0 bases at J, with 18 bases between the two ends. CDR3 length equals 17 residues. CDR1 is PRHDT and CDR2 is FYEKMQ in the germline V gene (reference sequence). The CDR3 loop is CASSALSTLFSTDTQYF. CDR3 sequence (DNA): TGTGCCAGCAGCGCACTCTCAACCCTATTTAGCACAGATACGCAGTATTTT.

The table lists this clone with a few counts. The rearrangement links TRBV7-2 to TRBJ2-7, with a weak D call TRBD2 (6 bases). V dropped 5 bases and J dropped 2 bases, with 16 bases sitting between them. The CDR3 consists of 15 residues. The germline V gene encodes CDR1 SGHTA and CDR2 FQGNSA. CDR3 loop: CASSGVSGTTYEQYF. For the CDR3, the DNA is TGTGCCAGCAGCGGAGTTAGCGGCACCACCTACGAGCAGTACTTC.

The chain uses TRBV10-3 and TRBJ1-6; 8 nucleotides align to TRBD1. The CDR3 covers 16 residues. V was pared by 5 bases and J by 0 bases, with 3 bases of the junction left unmatched. CDR1 is ENHRY, CDR2 SYGVKD, per germline. The CDR3 sequence: CAISYGQGSYNSPLHF. CDR3 coding DNA: TGTGCCATCAGTTACGGACAGGGCTCCTATAATTCACCCCTCCACTTT.

The V gene is TRBV2, the J gene TRBJ2-2, with 7 bases lining up with TRBD2. After removal of 8 bases from V and 1 base from J, the junction contained 7 bases not matched to a gene. From germline, CDR1 is SNHLY and CDR2 FYNNEI. CDR3 length: 15 amino acids. In DNA form, the CDR3 reads TGTGCCAGCGTCGGCGGGGGAAAGAACACCGGGGAGCTGTTTTTT. Amino acid sequence: CASVGGGKNTGELFF.

V gene TRBV5-6 combines with J gene TRBJ2-7; TRBD1 matches at 7 bases. The V gene's germline CDR1 is SGHDT and CDR2 YYEEEE. After removal of 6 bases from V and 3 bases from J, the junction contained 9 bases not matched to a gene. This CDR3 contains 14 residues. CDR3 DNA sequence: TGTGCCAGCACCGACAGGGTCACCCGCTACGAGCAGTACTTC. It is translated as CASTDRVTRYEQYF. The variable domain in full, completed from reference TRBV5-6 and TRBJ2-7, reads DAGVTQSPTHLIKTRGQQVTLRCSPKSGHDTVSWYQQALGQGPQFIFQYYEEEERQRGNFPDRFSGHQFPNYSSELNVNALLLGDSALYLCASTDRVTRYEQYFGPGTRLTVT.

This rearrangement joins TRBV6-5 to TRBJ1-6; weak D call: TRBD1 (5 bases). The CDR3 contains 16 residues. Trimming removed 0 bases at V and 10 bases at J, with 16 bases between. Germline V gives CDR1 MNHEY, CDR2 SVGAGI. The CDR3 bases are TGTGCCAGCAGTTACTCGATGGGGGGAGGAGGCTCACCCCTCCACTTT. This gives the protein CASSYSMGGGGSPLHF.

CDR3 region: CASSQDIQGARGTNTEAFF. Written as DNA, the CDR3 is TGCGCCAGCAGCCAAGATATCCAAGGGGCCCGAGGCACGAACACTGAAGCTTTCTTT. The chain has TRBV4-1 and TRBJ1-1; D is possibly TRBD1 (5 bases). This CDR3 contains 19 residues. V lost 0 bases and J 1 base, leaving 21 bases between the germline ends. Germline V lookup: CDR1 MGHRA, CDR2 YSYEKL.

This sequence joins TRBV19 and TRBJ1-2; no reliable D call. This CDR3 contains 15 residues. V was shortened by 5 bases and J by 6 bases, with 19 bases between the two germline ends. The germline V gene has CDR1 LNHDA and CDR2 SQIVND (reference sequence). CDR3 nucleotide sequence: TGTGCCAGTAGTCCCCCCCCCATCAGAAACCATGGCTACACCTTC. This gives the protein CASSPPPIRNHGYTF.

The chain employs TRBV6-5 and TRBJ1-2; tentative D call: TRBD1 (5 bases). V lost 8 bases and J lost 7, with 17 bases in between. Germline V lookup: CDR1 MNHEY, CDR2 SVGAGI. The CDR3 spans 13 residues. The CDR3 DNA is TGTGCCAGCGCAAGGGACTTCGGGGGTGGCTACACCTTC. Its translation is CASARDFGGGYTF.

This chain connects TRBV7-8 to TRBJ1-5; 7 nucleotides line up with TRBD1. Germline CDR1 SGHVS, CDR2 FQNEAQ. The CDR3 spans 13 residues. With 5 bases clipped from V and 6 bases from J, the junction kept 4 bases outside the gene matches. The CDR3 loop reads CASSLRGFQPQHF. The CDR3 nucleotides are TGTGCCAGCAGCCTCAGGGGGTTTCAGCCCCAGCATTTT.

CDR3 DNA sequence: TGTGCCAGCAGCCTATCAGTGAACACTGAAGCTTTCTTT. It is translated as CASSLSVNTEAFF. The gene calls are TRBV14 and TRBJ1-1; D remains unclear. V was shortened by 4 bases and J by 0 bases, with 6 bases between the two germline ends. Per the germline V gene, CDR1 is SGHDN and CDR2 is FVKESK. The CDR3 sequence is 13 residues long.

This sequence joins TRBV5-4 and TRBJ2-5; 7 positions agree with TRBD2. The CDR3 loop spans 14 amino acids. J lost 4 bases, V lost 4 bases, and 7 bases had no gene match. Germline values: CDR1 SGHNT, CDR2 YYREEE (reference sequence). CDR3 DNA: TGTGCCAGCAGCCACACTAGCGACGGAGAGACCCAGTACTTC. Translated, it gives CASSHTSDGETQYF.

The V and J genes are TRBV7-9 and TRBJ1-1, with D possibly matching TRBD1 (5 bases). V was shortened by 1 base and J by 6 bases, with 6 bases between the two germline ends. The CDR3 runs to 12 residues. Germline values: CDR1 SEHNR, CDR2 FQNEAQ (reference sequence). As DNA, the CDR3 is TGTGCCAGCAGCTTAGGGGGGGCTGAAGCTTTCTTT. Its translation: CASSLGGAEAFF.